This T cell receptor beta chain was sequenced during a study of early stage breast cancer tumors. Background on the study: ER+/PR+/HER2- status applied to about 70% of the 16 invasive breast tumors.

Points from the study as a whole: Tumors had roughly 2.4-fold higher T cell density and higher clonality than adjacent normal breast tissue.

As to this clone: Its cognate antigen is unknown.

Repertoires were generated with immunoSEQ multiplex PCR, while TCRdb's copy carries only in-frame clones and drops some. The table records some 47,000 clones, 83% of them present only once. This CDR3 has 13 amino acids. CDR1 is SNHLY and CDR2 is FYNNEI in the germline V gene. The germline V and J ends were trimmed by 7 bases and 0 bases, with 7 bases remaining between them. This receptor was obtained from a person aged 45 to 59 with breast cancer. This chain joins TRBV2 and TRBJ1-3; D call uncertain. Sequencing was done on a sample of blood. The CDR3 loop is CASMGFSGNTIYF. DNA of the CDR3: TGTGCCAGCATGGGTTTCTCTGGAAACACCATATATTTT.